This T cell receptor (beta chain) was sequenced during a study of T cells in Graves' hyperthyroidism and ophthalmopathy. Findings of the study overall: From stable hyperthyroidism, ophthalmopathy was set apart by a 13 V-J model. With a median lead of roughly 6.8 months before onset, the model predicted ophthalmopathy.

Amplification yielded TCR beta CDR3 regions, with RNA transcripts as the source. The HTBI primer set drove a first-round RT-PCR of the TCR CDR3. One entry per CDR3 protein results from TCRdb running MiXCR on the multiplex PCR reads. This table holds approximately 600,000 distinct CDR3 sequences, around 21% found once. This clonotype was seen ten or more times. Its antigen is undetermined. Among ophthalmopathy patients, the Clinical Activity Score reached at least 3, the NOSPECS grade reached at least 4, and duration remained under 3 months. PBMCs were derived from around 10 ml fresh peripheral blood. From germline, CDR1 is KGHSH and CDR2 LQKENI. Trimming stripped 1 base from V and 4 bases from J, with 11 bases between. The CDR3 is 14 amino acids.

The sequence derives from a man in his thirties or forties with Graves' ophthalmopathy. The chain combines TRBV18 with TRBJ2-7; the D call may be TRBD1 or TRBD2 (5 bases each). Sample: blood. The CDR3 spells CASSPRSGAYEQYF. The CDR3 DNA reads as TGTGCCAGCTCACCACGTTCCGGGGCTTACGAGCAGTACTTC. Together with reference TRBV18 and TRBJ2-7, the CDR3 gives the full variable domain: NAGVMQNPRHLVRRRGQEARLRCSPMKGHSHVYWYRQLPEEGLKFMVYLQKENIIDESGMPKERFSAEFPKEGPSILRIQQVVRGDSAAYFCASSPRSGAYEQYFGPGTRLTVT.